The 22 T cell receptor beta chains below come from one sample, sequenced in a study of T cell repertoires in cytomegalovirus infection. Their cognate antigens are unknown. MiXCR, run by TCRdb on the reads, gives a single entry per CDR3 protein. The sample has some 940,000 distinct CDR3 sequences; roughly 30% are singletons. The sequences come from cultured CD8+ T cells from PBMCs, collected from culture after CMV antigen stimulation. The receptor source for this set is a human donor in good health (CMV status not recorded). Some clones in this sample may be carry-over from other donors' samples.

This clonotype occurred a few times. The rearrangement uses TRBV6-6 and TRBJ1-5, with a possible D match to TRBD1 (5 bases). This CDR3 comprises 15 residues. Trimming left V 5 bases short and J 1 base short, with 12 bases between. CDR1 is MNHNY, CDR2 SVGAGI, per germline (reference sequence). The CDR3 sequence is CASSDYDRSNQPQHF. Written as DNA, the CDR3 is TGTGCCAGCAGTGATTACGACAGAAGCAATCAGCCCCAGCATTTT.

The table lists this clonotype with a few counts. The rearrangement links TRBV4-3 to TRBJ2-3; D gene unclear. The V end was cut by 3 bases, the J end by 14 bases, with 15 bases between. The CDR3 length is 12 residues. Germline lookup yields CDR1 LGHNA and CDR2 YSLEER. The CDR3, as DNA: TGCGCCAGCAGCCAGGACGCCCGTACACCGTATTTT. Translation: CASSQDARTPYF.

This clonotype was recorded a few times. This chain connects TRBV12-3 or TRBV12-4 to TRBJ1-4, with D possibly being TRBD1 (5 bases). The CDR3 runs 14 residues. Trimming removed 6 bases at V and 3 bases at J, with 11 bases between. The chain's CDR3 is CASSPDSANEKLFF. The CDR3 DNA is TGTGCCAGCAGCCCCGACAGCGCTAATGAAAAACTGTTTTTT.

A few counts support this clonotype. This chain joins TRBV19 and TRBJ1-6; TRBD1 is a possible D gene (5 bases). CDR3 length equals 15 residues. V was trimmed by 4 bases and J by 9 bases, leaving 16 bases between them. Per the germline V gene, CDR1 is LNHDA and CDR2 is SQIVND (reference sequence). The DNA of the CDR3 is TGTGCCAGTAGTAGAATCCGGGACCTCGGTTCACCCCTCCACTTT. Translation: CASSRIRDLGSPLHF.

This clonotype was counted at least ten times. The V call is TRBV10-3, the J call TRBJ2-7, with 7 bases lining up with TRBD1. The CDR3 totals 16 residues. CDR1 and CDR2 from the germline V gene are ENHRY and SYGVKD. With V trimmed by 2 bases and J by 0 bases, 7 bases remained unmatched. The CDR3 protein is CAISEPGTANSYEQYF. Written as DNA, the CDR3 is TGTGCCATCAGTGAGCCCGGGACAGCAAACTCCTACGAGCAGTACTTC.

J is TRBJ2-6 and V is TRBV24-1; D possibly corresponds to TRBD1 (6 bases). The CDR3 consists of 21 residues. Trimming removed 2 bases from V and 0 bases from J, with 22 bases in between. Germline CDR1 and CDR2: KGHDR and SFDVKD. This CDR3 is CATSDSIGGRDTLSGANVLTF. The CDR3 coding sequence is TGTGCCACCAGTGATTCTATAGGCGGCCGGGACACTCTCTCTGGGGCCAACGTCCTGACTTTC.

This clonotype was counted ten times or more. This rearrangement joins TRBV12-3 or TRBV12-4 to TRBJ1-4; 7 nucleotides align to TRBD1. Trimming removed 3 bases from V and 0 bases from J; junction bases left unmatched: 16. The CDR3 spans 20 residues. The DNA for the CDR3 is TGTGCCAGCAGTTTCCTGATCCGGGACAGTCCCATTGCAACTAATGAAAAACTGTTTTTT. Translation gives CASSFLIRDSPIATNEKLFF.

The gene calls are TRBV20-1 and TRBJ2-5; no reliable D call. The CDR3 has 11 residues. CDR1 is DFQATT, CDR2 SNEGSKA, per germline (reference sequence). Trimming took 3 bases from V and 5 from J, leaving 7 bases between them. The CDR3 sequence is CSASLQETQYF. CDR3 nucleotide sequence: TGCAGTGCTAGTCTTCAGGAGACCCAGTACTTC.

The chain carries TRBV11-2 and TRBJ1-1; D might be TRBD1 (5 bases). Germline V gene data show CDR1 as SGHAT and CDR2 as FQNNGV. The CDR3 covers 16 residues. The V and J ends lost 3 bases and 0 bases respectively, with 14 bases between them. The chain's CDR3 is CASSFWGGPMNTEAFF. The CDR3 DNA is TGTGCCAGCAGCTTTTGGGGCGGCCCCATGAACACTGAAGCTTTCTTT.

This clonotype was picked up a small number of times. The chain links TRBV27 to TRBJ2-2; 10 positions match TRBD1. The CDR3 covers 15 residues. CDR1 MNHEY and CDR2 SMNVEV come from the germline V gene (reference sequence). V lost 3 bases, J lost 6 bases, and 4 bases stayed unmatched. The CDR3 coding sequence is TGTGCCAGCAGTTTGACAGGGGGCTTTTCCGGGGAGCTGTTTTTT. This translates into CASSLTGGFSGELFF.

The V and J genes are TRBV6-2 or TRBV6-3 and TRBJ2-5; the D is unclear. This CDR3 region has 12 residues. The germline gives CDR1 MNHEY, CDR2 SVGEGT. The V end was cut by 11 bases, the J end by 4 bases, with 14 bases between. CDR3 sequence: CAGWTPGETQYF. CDR3 bases: TGTGCCGGTTGGACCCCCGGAGAGACCCAGTACTTC.

The chain couples TRBV6-2 or TRBV6-3 to TRBJ2-7, with D perhaps TRBD1 or TRBD2 (6 bases each). CDR1 is MNHEY, CDR2 SVGEGT, per germline. Deletions cut 4 bases from V and 5 bases from J, with 15 bases between. CDR3 length: 14 residues. The DNA of the CDR3 is TGTGCCAGCAGTTGGGGGGCTGATATCAACGAGCAGTACGTC. Translation: CASSWGADINEQYV.

This chain joins TRBV7-7 and TRBJ2-2; D is uncertain. This CDR3 is 12 amino acids long. Germline lookup yields CDR1 SSHAT and CDR2 FNYEAQ (reference sequence). In nucleotides, the CDR3 is TGTGCTCTGGAAAGAGAGACCGGGGAGCTGTTTTTT. Translated, it gives CALERETGELFF.

This clonotype was counted ten times or more. This chain links TRBV7-2 with TRBJ2-2; maybe TRBD1 (6 bases). The germline V and J ends were trimmed by 1 base and 4 bases, with 16 bases remaining between them. The CDR3 extends over 17 amino acids. Germline V gene data show CDR1 as SGHTA and CDR2 as FQGNSA. CDR3 region: CASSLGAHRAGTGELFF. CDR3 in DNA: TGTGCCAGCAGCTTAGGGGCCCACAGGGCTGGCACCGGGGAGCTGTTTTTT.

This clonotype was seen repeatedly, ten times or more. This rearrangement joins TRBV6-5 to TRBJ2-7; 10 nucleotides align to TRBD1. CDR3 length: 18 amino acids. V lost 3 bases to trimming and J lost 3 bases; unmatched junction nucleotides: 14. The V gene's germline CDR1 is MNHEY and CDR2 SVGAGI. The CDR3 DNA reads as TGTGCCAGCAGTTATTCCATTGCACAGACAGGGGGCTTCTACGAGCAGTACTTC. Amino acids: CASSYSIAQTGGFYEQYF.

This clonotype was detected many times. This sequence joins TRBV7-2 and TRBJ1-2; 8 positions match TRBD1. V lost 6 bases and J lost 5; bases outside the gene matches: 17. The CDR3 extends over 17 amino acids. From germline, CDR1 is SGHTA and CDR2 FQGNSA. Written as DNA, the CDR3 is TGTGCCAGCAGAAAGGACAGGGCCGTCCCAGTCGGTTATGGCTACACCTTC. This gives the protein CASRKDRAVPVGYGYTF.

This chain connects TRBV15 to TRBJ2-5; D unclear. The CDR3 has 14 residues. Germline loops: CDR1 LNHNV, CDR2 YYDKDF (reference sequence). V gave up 5 bases and J gave up 0 bases, with 10 bases separating them. The CDR3 region is CATSVRLYQETQYF. CDR3 in DNA: TGTGCCACCAGCGTCCGTTTGTACCAAGAGACCCAGTACTTC.

This clonotype occurred many times. This rearrangement joins TRBV7-2 to TRBJ2-7; 11 bases are shared with TRBD2. The V gene end was trimmed by 5 bases and the J gene end by 3 bases; junction bases not matched to a gene: 3. The CDR3 spans 14 residues. The V gene's germline CDR1 is SGHTA and CDR2 FQGNSA. The CDR3 bases are TGTGCCAGCAGCGCCGGGACTAGCGGCTACGAGCAGTACGTC. It translates to CASSAGTSGYEQYV.

The chain combines TRBV24-1 with TRBJ2-7; a weak D match, TRBD2 (5 bases). The V gene's germline CDR1 is KGHDR and CDR2 SFDVKD. The CDR3 covers 15 residues. V was trimmed by 4 bases and J by 9 bases, leaving 21 bases between them. CDR3 coding DNA: TGTGCCACCAGTGAAGGACCCGGGATCCCCAAGGGGCAGTACTTC. Protein product: CATSEGPGIPKGQYF.

The CDR3 loop is CASTGPGELFF. In nucleotides, the CDR3 is TGTGCCAGCACAGGGCCCGGGGAGCTGTTTTTT. The V gene is TRBV2, the J gene TRBJ2-2; D perhaps matches TRBD1 (5 bases). The germline V and J ends were trimmed by 7 bases and 6 bases, with 6 bases remaining between them. Germline V gene data show CDR1 as SNHLY and CDR2 as FYNNEI. CDR3 length: 11 residues.

The chain has TRBV25-1 and TRBJ2-7, with D possibly TRBD2 on 5 matching bases. Trimming stripped 4 bases from V and 2 bases from J, with 12 bases between. Germline V gene data show CDR1 as MGHDK and CDR2 as SYGVNS. The CDR3 consists of 14 residues. CDR3 amino acids: CASSAQRYPYEQYF. CDR3 sequence (DNA): TGTGCCAGCAGTGCCCAGCGGTACCCCTACGAGCAGTACTTC.

J is TRBJ2-3 and V is TRBV12-3 or TRBV12-4; no reliable D call. Between the trimmed V and J ends, which lost 7 bases and 2 bases, there was a span of 7 bases. This CDR3 is built from 12 residues. CDR3 region: CASISATDTQYF. The DNA for the CDR3 is TGTGCCAGCATTTCGGCCACAGATACGCAGTATTTT.